This entry is about one TCR beta chain. Its cognate antigen has yet to be identified. Per-base qualities were not stored, and no clone one base away is much larger. In Seattle, one collaborating source enrolled patients while the infection was active and tracked those patients longitudinally over the course of disease. Collaborating institutions collected whole blood in K2EDTA tubes following their own protocols. For TCRbeta analysis, collaborator samples were shipped as frozen whole blood, as isolated PBMCs, or as DNA extracted from either sample type. This sample was taken from a study of blood T cell repertoires in COVID-19 (dated by TCRdb to 2020 to 2021). About the full investigation: Collaborator samples came from the United States, Italy and Spain and covered acute and convalescent phases of COVID-19. The prospective study material was composed of cDNA or gDNA derived from T cells, B-cell-depleted T cells, or PBMCs. The dataset comprised deeply sampled blood TCRbeta repertoires from subjects exposed to, actively infected with, or recovered from COVID-19. The repertoires were released in a freely available public database meant as a resource for research on the immune response to SARS-CoV-2. The samples were drawn from two sources: the first 160 participants of the ongoing ImmuneRACE study, and 1,254 subjects contributed by 6 global collaborators. Sample metadata almost always included a de-identified subject ID, COVID-19 status, age in years and sex. Where available, HLA class I and class II types were obtained from metadata supplied by the sample provider rather than from assay-based typing. The full study reports these points: How much clinical and demographic metadata was included differed by source and by participant, and the metadata was provided uncurated.

From the cysteine through the phenylalanine, the CDR3 covers 15 amino acids. The CDR3 DNA has 45 bases and is translated from base 1. CDR1 and CDR2, per the germline V gene (reference sequence), are MNHEY and SMNVEV. From V the trimming removes 5 bases and from J it removes 2 bases, while the gene matches leave 6 bases of the junction unaccounted for. TCRbeta CDR3 regions were amplified from genomic DNA using the immunoSEQ Assay, a bias-controlled multiplex PCR. On the study's bioinformatics: The number of nucleated cells in each sample was estimated from the amplification of reference gene primers within the assay. Sequence reads were collapsed and filtered to measure the absolute abundance of every unique TCRbeta CDR3 rearrangement. For each sample, productive Simpson clonality was calculated as the square root of Simpson's diversity index across productive rearrangements. TCRdb limited this immuneACCESS table to in-frame rearrangements with V and J called. A share of clones is missing; checked studies link under half to unresolved V genes, and the rest is unexplained. That table gives V, J and clone size, and the DNA gave D and trimming. This sample has almost 300,000 clones in its table, and roughly nine tenths of those were observed once. The leading ten clones occupy 11% of the sample.

Material: peripheral blood. Rearrangement joined TRBV27 to TRBJ2-7; 10 of the junction bases match TRBD2. The clonotype originates from a woman aged 30 to 39 with COVID-19, enrolled during active disease. The DNA sequence is as follows: TGTGCCAGCAGTCAACAGCGGGGGGGAACCTACGAGCAGTACTTC. Its coded protein is CASSQQRGGTYEQYF.